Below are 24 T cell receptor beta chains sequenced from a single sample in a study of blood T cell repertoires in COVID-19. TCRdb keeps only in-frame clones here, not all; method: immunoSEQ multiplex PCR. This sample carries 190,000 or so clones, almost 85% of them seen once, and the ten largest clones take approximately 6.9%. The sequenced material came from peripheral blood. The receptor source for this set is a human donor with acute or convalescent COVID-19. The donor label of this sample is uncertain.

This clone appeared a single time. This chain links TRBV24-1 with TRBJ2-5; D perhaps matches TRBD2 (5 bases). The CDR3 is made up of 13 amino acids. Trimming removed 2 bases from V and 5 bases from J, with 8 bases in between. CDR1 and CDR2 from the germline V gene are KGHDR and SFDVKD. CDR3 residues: CATSDSGVETQYF. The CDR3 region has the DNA TGTGCCACCAGTGATTCCGGGGTGGAGACCCAGTACTTC.

DNA of the CDR3: TGTGCCACCAGCAGAGGTGGCAGTGGCTTCTATGGCTACACCTTC. This codes for CATSRGGSGFYGYTF. V gene TRBV15 combines with J gene TRBJ1-2; D is ambiguous. This CDR3 comprises 15 residues. The germline gives CDR1 LNHNV, CDR2 YYDKDF (reference sequence). The V end was cut by 1 base, the J end by 4 bases, with 13 bases between. Drawing the rest from reference TRBV15 and TRBJ1-2, the complete variable domain is DAMVIQNPRYQVTQFGKPVTLSCSQTLNHNVMYWYQQKSSQAPKLLFHYYDKDFNNEADTPDNFQSRRPNTSFCFLDIRSPGLGDTAMYLCATSRGGSGFYGYTFGSGTRLTVV.

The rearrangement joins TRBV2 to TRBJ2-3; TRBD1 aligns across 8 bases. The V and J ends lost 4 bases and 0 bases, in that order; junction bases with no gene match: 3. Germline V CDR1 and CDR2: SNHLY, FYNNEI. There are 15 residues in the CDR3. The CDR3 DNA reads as TGTGCCAGCAGTGGACAGGGGTCTAGCACAGATACGCAGTATTTT. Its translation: CASSGQGSSTDTQYF.

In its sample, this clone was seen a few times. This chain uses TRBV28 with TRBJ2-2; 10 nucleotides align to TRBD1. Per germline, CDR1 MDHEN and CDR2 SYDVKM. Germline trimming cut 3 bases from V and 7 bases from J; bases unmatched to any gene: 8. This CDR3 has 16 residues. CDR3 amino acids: CASSFGDRGYIGELFF. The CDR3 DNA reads TGTGCCAGCAGTTTCGGGGACAGGGGTTACATCGGGGAGCTGTTTTTT.

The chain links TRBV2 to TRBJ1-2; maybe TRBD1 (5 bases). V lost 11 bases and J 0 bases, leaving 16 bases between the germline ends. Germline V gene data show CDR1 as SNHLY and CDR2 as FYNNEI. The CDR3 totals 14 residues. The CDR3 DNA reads TGTGCCTTCAAACGGGGGGTTTCTAACTATGGCTACACCTTC. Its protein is CAFKRGVSNYGYTF.

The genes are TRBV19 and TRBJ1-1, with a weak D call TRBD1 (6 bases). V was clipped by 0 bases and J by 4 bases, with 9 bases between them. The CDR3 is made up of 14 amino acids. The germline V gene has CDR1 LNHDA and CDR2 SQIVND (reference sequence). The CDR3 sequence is CASSIEKQGTEAFF. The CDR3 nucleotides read TGTGCCAGTAGTATAGAGAAACAGGGCACTGAAGCTTTCTTT.

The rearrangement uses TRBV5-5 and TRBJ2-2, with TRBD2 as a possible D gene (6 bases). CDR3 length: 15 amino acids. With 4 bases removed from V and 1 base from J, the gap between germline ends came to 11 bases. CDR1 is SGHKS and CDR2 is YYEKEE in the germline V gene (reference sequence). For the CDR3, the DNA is TGTGCCAGCAGCGCCGTGGGGGGGAACACCGGGGAGCTGTTTTTT. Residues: CASSAVGGNTGELFF. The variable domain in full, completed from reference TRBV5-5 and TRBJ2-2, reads DAGVTQSPTHLIKTRGQQVTLRCSPISGHKSVSWYQQVLGQGPQFIFQYYEKEERGRGNFPDRFSARQFPNYSSELNVNALLLGDSALYLCASSAVGGNTGELFFGEGSRLTVL.

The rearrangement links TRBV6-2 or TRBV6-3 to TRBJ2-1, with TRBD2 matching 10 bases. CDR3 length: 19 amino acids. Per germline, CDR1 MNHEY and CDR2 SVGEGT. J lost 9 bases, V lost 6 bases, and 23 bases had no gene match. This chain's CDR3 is CASSPFGVAGGSARGEQFF. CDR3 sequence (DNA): TGTGCCAGCAGCCCTTTCGGGGTAGCGGGAGGAAGTGCTAGAGGTGAGCAGTTCTTC.

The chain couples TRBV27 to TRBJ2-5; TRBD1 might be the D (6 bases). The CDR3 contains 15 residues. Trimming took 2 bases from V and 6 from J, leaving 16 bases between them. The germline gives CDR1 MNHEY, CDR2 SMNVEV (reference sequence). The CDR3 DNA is TGTGCCAGCAGTTTAACCCAGGGGCAGGGGAAGACCCAGTACTTC. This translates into CASSLTQGQGKTQYF.

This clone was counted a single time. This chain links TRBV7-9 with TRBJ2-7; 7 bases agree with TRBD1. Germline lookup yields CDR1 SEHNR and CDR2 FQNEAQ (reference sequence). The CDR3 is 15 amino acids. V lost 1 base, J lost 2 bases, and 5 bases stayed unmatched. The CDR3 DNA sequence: TGTGCCAGCAGCTTAGTGGCGCAGGGGGCCTACGAGCAGTACTTC. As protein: CASSLVAQGAYEQYF.

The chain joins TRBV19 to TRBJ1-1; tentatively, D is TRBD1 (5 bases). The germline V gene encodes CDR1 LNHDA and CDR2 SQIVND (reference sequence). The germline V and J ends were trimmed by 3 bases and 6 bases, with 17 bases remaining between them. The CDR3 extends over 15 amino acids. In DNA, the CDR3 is TGTGCCAGTAGTATCTCTCCTGGCCTAGGGGCTGAAGCTTTCTTT. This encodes CASSISPGLGAEAFF.

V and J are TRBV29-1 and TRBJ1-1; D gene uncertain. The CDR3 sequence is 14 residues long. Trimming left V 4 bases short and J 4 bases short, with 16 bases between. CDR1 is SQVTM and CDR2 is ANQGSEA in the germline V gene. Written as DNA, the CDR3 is TGCAGCGTTGTCCTTCTCGCATGGAGCACTGAAGCTTTCTTT. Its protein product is CSVVLLAWSTEAFF. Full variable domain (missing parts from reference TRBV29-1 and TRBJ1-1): SAVISQKPSRDICQRGTSLTIQCQVDSQVTMMFWYRQQPGQSLTLIATANQGSEATYESGFVIDKFPISRPNLTFSTLTVSNMSPEDSSIYLCSVVLLAWSTEAFFGQGTRLTVV.

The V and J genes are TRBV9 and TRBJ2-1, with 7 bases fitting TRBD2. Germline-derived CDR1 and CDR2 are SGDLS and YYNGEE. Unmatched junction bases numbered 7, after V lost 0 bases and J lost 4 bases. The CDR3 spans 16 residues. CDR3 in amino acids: CASSVGTSANYNEQFF. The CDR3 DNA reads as TGTGCCAGCAGCGTAGGTACTAGCGCGAATTACAATGAGCAGTTCTTC.

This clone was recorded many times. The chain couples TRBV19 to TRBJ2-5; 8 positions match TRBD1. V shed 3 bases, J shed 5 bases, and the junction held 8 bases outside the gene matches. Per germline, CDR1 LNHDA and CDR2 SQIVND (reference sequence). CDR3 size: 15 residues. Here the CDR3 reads CASSIRTGMAETQYF. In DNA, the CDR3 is TGTGCCAGTAGTATCCGGACAGGGATGGCGGAGACCCAGTACTTC.

CDR3 loop: CASSLELLGNSPLHF. In DNA, the CDR3 is TGTGCCAGCAGCTTGGAACTCCTGGGCAATTCACCCCTCCACTTT. The chain couples TRBV5-8 to TRBJ1-6; D ambiguous. V shed 0 bases and J shed 7 bases, with 11 bases lying between them. Germline assignment: CDR1 SGHTS and CDR2 YDEGEE. The length of the CDR3 is 15 residues.

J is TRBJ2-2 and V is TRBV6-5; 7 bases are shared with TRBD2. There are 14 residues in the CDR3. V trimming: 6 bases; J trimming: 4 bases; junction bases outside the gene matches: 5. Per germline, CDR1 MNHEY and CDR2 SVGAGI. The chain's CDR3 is CASSRDYSTGELFF. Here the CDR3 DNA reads TGTGCCAGCAGCAGGGACTACTCCACCGGGGAGCTGTTTTTT.

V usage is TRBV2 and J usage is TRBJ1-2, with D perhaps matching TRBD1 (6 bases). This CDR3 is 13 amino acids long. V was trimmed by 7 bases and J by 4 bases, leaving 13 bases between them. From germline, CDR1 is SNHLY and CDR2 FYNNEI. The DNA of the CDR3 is TGTGCCAGCACGGTCAGGGGCATCTATGGCTACACCTTC. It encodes CASTVRGIYGYTF.

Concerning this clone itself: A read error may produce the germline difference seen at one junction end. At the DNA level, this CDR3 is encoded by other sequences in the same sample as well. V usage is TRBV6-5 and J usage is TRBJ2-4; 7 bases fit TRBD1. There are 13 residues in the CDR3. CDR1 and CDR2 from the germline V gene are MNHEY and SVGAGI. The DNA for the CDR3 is TGTGCTAGCAAACTACAGGGGCACAACATTCAGTACTTC. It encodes CASKLQGHNIQYF.

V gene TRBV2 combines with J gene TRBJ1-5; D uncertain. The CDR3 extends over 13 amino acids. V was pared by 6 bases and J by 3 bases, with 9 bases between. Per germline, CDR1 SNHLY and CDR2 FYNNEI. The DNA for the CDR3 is TGTGCCAGCAGGGTAGATATCAATCAGCCCCAGCATTTT. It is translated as CASRVDINQPQHF.

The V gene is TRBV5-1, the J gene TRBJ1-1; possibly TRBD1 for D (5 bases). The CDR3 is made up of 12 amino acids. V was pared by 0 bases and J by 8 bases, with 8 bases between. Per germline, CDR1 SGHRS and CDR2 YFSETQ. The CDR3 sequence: CASSLGQGEAFF. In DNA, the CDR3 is TGCGCCAGCAGCTTGGGGCAGGGCGAAGCTTTCTTT.

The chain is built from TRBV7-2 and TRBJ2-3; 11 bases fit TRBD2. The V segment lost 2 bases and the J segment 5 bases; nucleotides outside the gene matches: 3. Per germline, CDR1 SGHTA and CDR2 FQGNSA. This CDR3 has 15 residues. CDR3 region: CASSLRLAGGDTQYF. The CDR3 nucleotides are TGTGCCAGCAGCTTAAGGCTAGCGGGAGGAGATACGCAGTATTTT.

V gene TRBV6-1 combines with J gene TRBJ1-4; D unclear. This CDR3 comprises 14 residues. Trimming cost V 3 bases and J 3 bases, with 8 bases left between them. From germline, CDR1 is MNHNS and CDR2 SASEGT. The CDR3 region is CASSEPASNEKLFF. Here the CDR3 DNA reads TGTGCCAGCAGTGAGCCAGCGTCTAATGAAAAACTGTTTTTT.

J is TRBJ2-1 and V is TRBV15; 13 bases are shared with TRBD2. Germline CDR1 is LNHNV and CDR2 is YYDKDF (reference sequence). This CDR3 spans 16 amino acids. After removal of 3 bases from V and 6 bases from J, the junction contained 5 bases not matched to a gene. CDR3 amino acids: CATSRRTSGSRNEQFF. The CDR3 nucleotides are TGTGCCACCAGCAGGCGGACTAGCGGGAGTCGCAATGAGCAGTTCTTC.

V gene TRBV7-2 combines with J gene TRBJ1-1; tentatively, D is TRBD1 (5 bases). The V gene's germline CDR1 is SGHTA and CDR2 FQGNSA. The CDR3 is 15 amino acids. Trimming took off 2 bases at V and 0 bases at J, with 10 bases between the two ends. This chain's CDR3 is CASSLFGGMNTEAFF. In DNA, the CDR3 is TGTGCCAGCAGCTTATTCGGGGGGATGAACACTGAAGCTTTCTTT.